Only one count was recorded for the clone carrying this TCR beta chain. This sample stems from a study of beta chain features in type 1 diabetes. The investigators reverse transcribed all of the isolated RNA, so they sequenced expressed TCRB transcripts. Clones were read by immunoSEQ multiplex PCR, and TCRdb kept only the in-frame ones, dropping some. The sample includes a few hundred thousand clones, about 14% of them seen just once. This CDR3 has 16 amino acids. This sequence joins TRBV21-1 and TRBJ2-3. TRBV21-1 is a listed pseudogene. The sequenced material came from central memory CD4+ T cells from blood. This sequence was found in a man aged 25-45 years in good health. CDR3 DNA: TGTGCCAGCAGCAAAGGGAGTCGCAGGAGCAGAGATACGCAGTATTTT. Amino acids: CASSKGSRRSRDTQYF.